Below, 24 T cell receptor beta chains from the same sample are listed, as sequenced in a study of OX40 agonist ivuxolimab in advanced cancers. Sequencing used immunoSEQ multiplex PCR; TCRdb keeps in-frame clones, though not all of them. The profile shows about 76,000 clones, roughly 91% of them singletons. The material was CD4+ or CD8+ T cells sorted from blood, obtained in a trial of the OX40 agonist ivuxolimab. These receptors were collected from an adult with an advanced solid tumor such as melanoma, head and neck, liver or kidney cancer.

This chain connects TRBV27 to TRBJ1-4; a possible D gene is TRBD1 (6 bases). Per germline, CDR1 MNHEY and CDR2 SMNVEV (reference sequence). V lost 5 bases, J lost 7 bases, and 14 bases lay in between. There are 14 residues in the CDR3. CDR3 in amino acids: CASSQGDIPEKLFF. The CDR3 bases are TGTGCCAGCAGTCAAGGGGACATCCCTGAAAAACTGTTTTTT.

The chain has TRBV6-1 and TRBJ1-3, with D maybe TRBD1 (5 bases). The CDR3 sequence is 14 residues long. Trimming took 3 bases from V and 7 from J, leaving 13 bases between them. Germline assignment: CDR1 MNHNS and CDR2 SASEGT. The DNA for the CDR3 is TGTGCCAGCAGTGAGGGGGGAAACGGGAACACCATATATTTT. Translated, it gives CASSEGGNGNTIYF.

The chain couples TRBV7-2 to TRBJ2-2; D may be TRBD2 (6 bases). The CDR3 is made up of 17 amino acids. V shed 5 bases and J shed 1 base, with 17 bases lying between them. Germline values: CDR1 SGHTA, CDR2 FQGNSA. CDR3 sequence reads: CASSLSKLAVNTGELFF. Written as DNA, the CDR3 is TGTGCCAGCAGCCTATCCAAACTAGCAGTGAACACCGGGGAGCTGTTTTTT.

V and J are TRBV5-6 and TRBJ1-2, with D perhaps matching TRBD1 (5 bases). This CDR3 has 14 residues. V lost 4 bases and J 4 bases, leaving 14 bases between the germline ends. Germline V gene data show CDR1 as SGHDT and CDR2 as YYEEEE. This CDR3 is CASSPAGDFYGYTF. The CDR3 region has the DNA TGTGCCAGCAGCCCGGCGGGGGACTTCTATGGCTACACCTTC.

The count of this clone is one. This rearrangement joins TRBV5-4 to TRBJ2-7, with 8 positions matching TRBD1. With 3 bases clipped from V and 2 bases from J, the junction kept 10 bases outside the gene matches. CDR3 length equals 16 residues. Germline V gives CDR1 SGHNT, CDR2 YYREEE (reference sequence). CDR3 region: CASSYTGGPAPYEQYF. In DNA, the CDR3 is TGTGCCAGCAGCTACACAGGGGGTCCGGCCCCCTACGAGCAGTACTTC.

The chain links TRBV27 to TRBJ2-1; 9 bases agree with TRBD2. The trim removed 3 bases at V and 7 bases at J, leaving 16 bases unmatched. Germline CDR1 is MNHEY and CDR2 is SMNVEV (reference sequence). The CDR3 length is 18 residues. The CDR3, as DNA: TGTGCCAGCAGTTTGGGTTTGGAGGTAGCGGGAGCTGTTAATGAGCAGTTCTTC. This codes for CASSLGLEVAGAVNEQFF.

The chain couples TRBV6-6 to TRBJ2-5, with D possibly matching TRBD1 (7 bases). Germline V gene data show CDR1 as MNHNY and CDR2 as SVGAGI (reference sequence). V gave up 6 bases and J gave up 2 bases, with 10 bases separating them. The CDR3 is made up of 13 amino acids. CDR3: CASRRDSQETQYF. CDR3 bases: TGTGCCAGCAGGCGGGACAGTCAAGAGACCCAGTACTTC.

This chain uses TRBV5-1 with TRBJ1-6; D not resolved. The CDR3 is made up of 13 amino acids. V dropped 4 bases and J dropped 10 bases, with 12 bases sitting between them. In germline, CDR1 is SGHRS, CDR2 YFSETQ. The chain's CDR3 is CASSPVSGSPLHF. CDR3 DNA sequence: TGCGCCAGCAGCCCCGTTAGCGGCTCACCCCTCCACTTT.

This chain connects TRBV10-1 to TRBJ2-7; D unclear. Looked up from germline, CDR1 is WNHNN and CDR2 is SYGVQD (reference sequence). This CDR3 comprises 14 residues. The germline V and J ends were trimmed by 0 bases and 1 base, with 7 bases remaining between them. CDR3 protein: CASSESDPSYEQYF. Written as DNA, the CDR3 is TGCGCCAGCAGTGAGTCGGACCCGTCCTACGAGCAGTACTTC.

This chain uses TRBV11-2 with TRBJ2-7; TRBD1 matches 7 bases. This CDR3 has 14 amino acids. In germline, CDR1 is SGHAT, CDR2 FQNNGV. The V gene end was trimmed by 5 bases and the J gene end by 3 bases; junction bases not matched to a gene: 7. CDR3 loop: CASSHRDRNYEQYF. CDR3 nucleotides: TGTGCCAGCAGCCACCGGGACAGAAACTACGAGCAGTACTTC.

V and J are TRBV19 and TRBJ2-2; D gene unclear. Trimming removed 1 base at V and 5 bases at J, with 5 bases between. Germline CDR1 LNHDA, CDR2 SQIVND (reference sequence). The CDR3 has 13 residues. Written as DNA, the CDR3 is TGTGCCAGTAGTATAGCCGGGACCGGGGAGCTGTTTTTT. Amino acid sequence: CASSIAGTGELFF.

CDR3 in amino acids: CASSSAQTGGPNEQFF. As DNA, the CDR3 is TGTGCCAGCAGTTCGGCCCAGACAGGGGGTCCGAATGAGCAGTTCTTC. The V call is TRBV27, the J call TRBJ2-1; TRBD1 matches at 9 bases. Unmatched junction bases numbered 11, after V lost 4 bases and J lost 7 bases. CDR1 and CDR2 from the germline V gene are MNHEY and SMNVEV (reference sequence). The CDR3 sequence is 16 residues long.

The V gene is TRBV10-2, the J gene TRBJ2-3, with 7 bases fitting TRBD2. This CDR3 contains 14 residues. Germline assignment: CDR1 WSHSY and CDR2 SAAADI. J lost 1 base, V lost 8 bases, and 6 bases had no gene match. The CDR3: CASAGTTGTDTQYF. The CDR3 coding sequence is TGCGCCAGCGCCGGGACTACCGGCACAGATACGCAGTATTTT.

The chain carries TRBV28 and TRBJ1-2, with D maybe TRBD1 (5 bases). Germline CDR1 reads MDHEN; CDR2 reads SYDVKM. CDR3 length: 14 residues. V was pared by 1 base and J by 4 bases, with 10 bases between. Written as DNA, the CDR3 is TGTGCCAGCAGTTTATACCAGGGTATCTATGGCTACACCTTC. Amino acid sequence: CASSLYQGIYGYTF.

The CDR3 is CASSFRDRAYEQYF. Here the CDR3 DNA reads TGTGCCAGCAGCTTTAGGGACCGAGCCTACGAGCAGTACTTC. J is TRBJ2-7 and V is TRBV11-2; D possibly uses TRBD1 or TRBD2 (5 bases each). V was shortened by 3 bases and J by 2 bases, with 11 bases between the two germline ends. The CDR3 extends over 14 amino acids. Germline CDR1 is SGHAT and CDR2 is FQNNGV.

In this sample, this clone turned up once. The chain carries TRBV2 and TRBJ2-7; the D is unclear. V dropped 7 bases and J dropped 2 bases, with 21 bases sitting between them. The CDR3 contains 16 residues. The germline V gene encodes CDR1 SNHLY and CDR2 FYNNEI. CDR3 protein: CASNGVERRGPYEQYF. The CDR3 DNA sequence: TGTGCCAGCAATGGGGTGGAGAGACGCGGACCCTACGAGCAGTACTTC.

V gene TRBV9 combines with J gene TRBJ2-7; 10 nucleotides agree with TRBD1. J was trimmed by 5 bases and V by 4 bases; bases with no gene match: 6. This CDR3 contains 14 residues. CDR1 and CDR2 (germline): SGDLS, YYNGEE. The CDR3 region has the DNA TGTGCCAGCAGCCCCCGACAGGGGGCGAACGAGCAGTACTTC. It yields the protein CASSPRQGANEQYF.

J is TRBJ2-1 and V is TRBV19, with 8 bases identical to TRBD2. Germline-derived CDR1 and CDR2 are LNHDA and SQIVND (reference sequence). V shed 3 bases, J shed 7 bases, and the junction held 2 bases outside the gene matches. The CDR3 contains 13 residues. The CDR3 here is CASSIIAGNEQFF. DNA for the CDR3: TGTGCCAGTAGTATCATAGCGGGGAATGAGCAGTTCTTC.

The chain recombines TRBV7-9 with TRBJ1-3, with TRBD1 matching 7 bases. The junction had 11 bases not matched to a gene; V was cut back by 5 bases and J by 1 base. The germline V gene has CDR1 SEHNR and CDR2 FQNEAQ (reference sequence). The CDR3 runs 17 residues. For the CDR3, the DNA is TGTGCCAGCAGCGCCACCGGGACAGAATCTTCTGGAAACACCATATATTTT. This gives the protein CASSATGTESSGNTIYF.

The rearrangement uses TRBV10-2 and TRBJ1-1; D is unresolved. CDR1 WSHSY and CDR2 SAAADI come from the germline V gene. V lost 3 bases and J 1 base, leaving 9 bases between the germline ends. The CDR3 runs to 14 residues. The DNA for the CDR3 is TGCGCCAGCAGTGATTCCTGGGGGAACACTGAAGCTTTCTTT. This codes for CASSDSWGNTEAFF.

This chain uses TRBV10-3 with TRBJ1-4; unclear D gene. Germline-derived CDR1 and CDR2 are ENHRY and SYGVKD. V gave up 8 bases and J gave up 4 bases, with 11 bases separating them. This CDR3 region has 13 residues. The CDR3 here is CAISPVSNEKLFF. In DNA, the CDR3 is TGTGCCATCTCACCGGTTAGTAATGAAAAACTGTTTTTT.

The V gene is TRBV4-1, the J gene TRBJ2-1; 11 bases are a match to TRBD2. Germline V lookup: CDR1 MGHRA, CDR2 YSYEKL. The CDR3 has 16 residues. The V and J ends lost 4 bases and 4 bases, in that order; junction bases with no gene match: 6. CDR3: CASSPQVAGGYNEQFF. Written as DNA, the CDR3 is TGCGCCAGCAGCCCACAAGTAGCGGGAGGGTACAATGAGCAGTTCTTC.

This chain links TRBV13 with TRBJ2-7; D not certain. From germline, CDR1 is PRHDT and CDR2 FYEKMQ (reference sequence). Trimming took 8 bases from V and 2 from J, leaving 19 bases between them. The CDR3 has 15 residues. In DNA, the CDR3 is TGTGCCAGCGCCTTTGGGCCCCCAGACACCTACGAGCAGTACTTC. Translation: CASAFGPPDTYEQYF.

The CDR3 DNA reads TGTGCCAGCAGTTCTCTGGGCGACAATCAGCCCCAGCATTTT. This encodes CASSSLGDNQPQHF. The chain employs TRBV27 and TRBJ1-5; no definite D call. Trimming shortened V by 4 bases and J by 3 bases, and 10 bases separated the two germline ends. The CDR3 length is 14 residues. Germline CDR1 MNHEY, CDR2 SMNVEV (reference sequence).